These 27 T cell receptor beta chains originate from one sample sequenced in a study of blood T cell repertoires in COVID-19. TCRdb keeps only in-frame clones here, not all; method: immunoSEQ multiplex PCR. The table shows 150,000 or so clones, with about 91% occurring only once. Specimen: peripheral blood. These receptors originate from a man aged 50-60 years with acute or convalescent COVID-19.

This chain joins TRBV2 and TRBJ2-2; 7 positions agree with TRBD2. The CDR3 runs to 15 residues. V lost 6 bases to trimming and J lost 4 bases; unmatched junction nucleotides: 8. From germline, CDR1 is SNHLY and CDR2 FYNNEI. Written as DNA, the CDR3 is TGTGCCAGCAGGGGGGGGGATGCCCGCACCGGGGAGCTGTTTTTT. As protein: CASRGGDARTGELFF. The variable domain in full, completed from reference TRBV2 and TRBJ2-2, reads EPEVTQTPSHQVTQMGQEVILRCVPISNHLYFYWYRQILGQKVEFLVSFYNNEISEKSEIFDDQFSVERPDGSNFTLKIRSTKLEDSAMYFCASRGGDARTGELFFGEGSRLTVL.

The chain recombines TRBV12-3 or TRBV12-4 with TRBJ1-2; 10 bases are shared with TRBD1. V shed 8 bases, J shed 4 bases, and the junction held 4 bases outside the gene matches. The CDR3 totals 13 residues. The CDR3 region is CASAGTGAYGYTF. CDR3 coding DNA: TGTGCCAGCGCAGGGACAGGGGCCTATGGCTACACCTTC.

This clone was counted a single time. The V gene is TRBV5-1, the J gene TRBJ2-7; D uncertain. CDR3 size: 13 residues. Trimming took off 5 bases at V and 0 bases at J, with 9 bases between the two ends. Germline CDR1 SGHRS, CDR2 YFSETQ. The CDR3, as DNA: TGCGCCAGCAGTCCCTCTAGCTCCTACGAGCAGTACTTC. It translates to CASSPSSSYEQYF.

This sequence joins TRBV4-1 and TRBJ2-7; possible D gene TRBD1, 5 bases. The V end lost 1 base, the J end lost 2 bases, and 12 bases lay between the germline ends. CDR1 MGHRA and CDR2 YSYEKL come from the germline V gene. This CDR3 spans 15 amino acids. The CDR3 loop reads CASSQVDSNPYEQYF. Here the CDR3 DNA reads TGCGCCAGCAGCCAAGTAGACAGCAATCCCTACGAGCAGTACTTC.

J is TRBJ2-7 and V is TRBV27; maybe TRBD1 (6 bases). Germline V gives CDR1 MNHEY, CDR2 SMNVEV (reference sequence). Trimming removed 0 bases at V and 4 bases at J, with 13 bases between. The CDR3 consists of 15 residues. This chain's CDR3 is CASSLSSYRVYEQYF. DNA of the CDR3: TGTGCCAGCAGTTTATCCTCATACAGGGTTTACGAGCAGTACTTC.

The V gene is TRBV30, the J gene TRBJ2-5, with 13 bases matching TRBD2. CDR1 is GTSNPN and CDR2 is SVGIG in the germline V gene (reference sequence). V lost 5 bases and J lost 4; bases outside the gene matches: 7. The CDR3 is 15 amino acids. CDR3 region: CAWSTSGGSRETQYF. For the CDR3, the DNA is TGTGCCTGGTCGACTAGCGGGGGGTCCCGAGAGACCCAGTACTTC.

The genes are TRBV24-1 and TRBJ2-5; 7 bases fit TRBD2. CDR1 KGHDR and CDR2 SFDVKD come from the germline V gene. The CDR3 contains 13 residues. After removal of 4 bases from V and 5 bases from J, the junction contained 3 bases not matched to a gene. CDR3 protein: CATSDPGGETQYF. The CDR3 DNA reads TGTGCCACCAGTGACCCCGGGGGGGAGACCCAGTACTTC.

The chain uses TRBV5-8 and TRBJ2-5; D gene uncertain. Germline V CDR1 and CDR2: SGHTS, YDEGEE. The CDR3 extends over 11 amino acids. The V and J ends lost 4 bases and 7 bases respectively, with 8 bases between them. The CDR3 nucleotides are TGTGCCAGCAGCCTCACGGTGACCCAGTACTTC. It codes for CASSLTVTQYF.

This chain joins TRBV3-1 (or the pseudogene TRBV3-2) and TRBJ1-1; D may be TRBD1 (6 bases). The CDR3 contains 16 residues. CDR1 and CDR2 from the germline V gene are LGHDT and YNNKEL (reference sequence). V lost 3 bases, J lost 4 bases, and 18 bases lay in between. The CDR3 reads CASSQTGQRRGTEAFF. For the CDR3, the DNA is TGTGCCAGCAGCCAGACCGGACAGAGAAGGGGCACTGAAGCTTTCTTT.

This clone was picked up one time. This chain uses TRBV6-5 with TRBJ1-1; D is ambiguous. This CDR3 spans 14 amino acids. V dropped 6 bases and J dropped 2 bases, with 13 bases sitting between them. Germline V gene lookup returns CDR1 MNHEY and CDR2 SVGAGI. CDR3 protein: CASSSTPTNTEAFF. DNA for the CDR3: TGTGCCAGCAGCTCGACACCTACAAACACTGAAGCTTTCTTT.

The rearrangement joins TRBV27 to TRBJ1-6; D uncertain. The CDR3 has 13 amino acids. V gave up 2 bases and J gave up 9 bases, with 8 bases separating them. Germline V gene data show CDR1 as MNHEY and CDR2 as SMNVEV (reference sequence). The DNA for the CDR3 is TGTGCCAGCAGTTTACGGGGAAGTTCACCCCTCCACTTT. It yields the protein CASSLRGSSPLHF.

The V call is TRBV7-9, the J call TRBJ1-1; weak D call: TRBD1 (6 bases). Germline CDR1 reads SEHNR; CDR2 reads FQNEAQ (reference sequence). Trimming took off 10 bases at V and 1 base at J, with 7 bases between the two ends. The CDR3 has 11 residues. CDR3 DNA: TGTGCCACACAGGGGAACACTGAAGCTTTCTTT. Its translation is CATQGNTEAFF.

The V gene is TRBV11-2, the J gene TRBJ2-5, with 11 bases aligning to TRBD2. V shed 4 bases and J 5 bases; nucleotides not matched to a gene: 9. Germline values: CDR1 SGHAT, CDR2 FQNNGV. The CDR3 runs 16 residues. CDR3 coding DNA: TGTGCCAGCAGCTCCGGGACTAGCGGAGAAGGGGAGACCCAGTACTTC. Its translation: CASSSGTSGEGETQYF.

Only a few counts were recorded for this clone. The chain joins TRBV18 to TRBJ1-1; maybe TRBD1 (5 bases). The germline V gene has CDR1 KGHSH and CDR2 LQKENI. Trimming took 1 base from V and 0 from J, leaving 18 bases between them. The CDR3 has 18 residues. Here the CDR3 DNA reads TGTGCCAGCTCACCACGAGGACCCCCGGGACTAATGAACACTGAAGCTTTCTTT. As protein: CASSPRGPPGLMNTEAFF.

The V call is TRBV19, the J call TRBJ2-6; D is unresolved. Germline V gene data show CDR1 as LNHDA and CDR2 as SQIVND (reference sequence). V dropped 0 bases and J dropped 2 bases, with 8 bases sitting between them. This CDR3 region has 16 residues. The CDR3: CASSIEATPGANVLTF. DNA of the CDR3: TGTGCCAGTAGTATAGAGGCAACCCCTGGGGCCAACGTCCTGACTTTC.

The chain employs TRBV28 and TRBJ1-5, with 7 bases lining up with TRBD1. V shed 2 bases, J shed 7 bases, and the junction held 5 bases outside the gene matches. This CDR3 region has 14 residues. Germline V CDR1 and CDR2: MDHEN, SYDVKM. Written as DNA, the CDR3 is TGTGCCAGCAGTTTAGACAGGGTAAGACAGCCCCAGCATTTT. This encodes CASSLDRVRQPQHF.

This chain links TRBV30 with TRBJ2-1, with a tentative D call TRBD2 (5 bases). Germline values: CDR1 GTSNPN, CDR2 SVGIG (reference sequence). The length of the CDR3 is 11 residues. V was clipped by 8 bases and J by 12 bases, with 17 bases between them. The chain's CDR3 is CAGTTGGGQFF. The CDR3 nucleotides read TGTGCCGGAACGACCGGAGGAGGGCAGTTCTTC. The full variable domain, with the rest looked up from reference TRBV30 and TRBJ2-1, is SQTIHQWPATLVQPVGSPLSLECTVEGTSNPNLYWYRQAAGRGLQLLFYSVGIGQISSEVPQNLSASRPQDRQFILSSKKLLLSDSGFYLCAGTTGGGQFFGPGTRLTVL.

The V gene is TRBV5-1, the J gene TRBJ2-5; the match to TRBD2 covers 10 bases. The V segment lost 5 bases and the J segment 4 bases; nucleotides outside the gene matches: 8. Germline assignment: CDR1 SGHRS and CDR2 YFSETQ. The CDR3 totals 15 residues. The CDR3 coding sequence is TGCGCCAGCAGAGGGGCTAGCGGGAGAATAGAGACCCAGTACTTC. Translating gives CASRGASGRIETQYF.

CDR3 nucleotides: TGTGCCAGCAGCTTGGGGACAGGGGGGAATGGCTACACCTTC. It translates to CASSLGTGGNGYTF. The rearrangement joins TRBV5-6 to TRBJ1-2; 10 bases are shared with TRBD1. CDR3 size: 14 residues. Per the germline V gene, CDR1 is SGHDT and CDR2 is YYEEEE. Unmatched junction bases numbered 2, after V lost 0 bases and J lost 6 bases.

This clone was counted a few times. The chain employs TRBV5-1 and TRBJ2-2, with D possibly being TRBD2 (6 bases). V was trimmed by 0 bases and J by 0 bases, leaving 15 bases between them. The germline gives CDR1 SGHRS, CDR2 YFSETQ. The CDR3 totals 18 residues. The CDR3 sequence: CASSLAGGPTANTGELFF. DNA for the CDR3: TGCGCCAGCAGCTTGGCAGGAGGGCCGACCGCGAACACCGGGGAGCTGTTTTTT.

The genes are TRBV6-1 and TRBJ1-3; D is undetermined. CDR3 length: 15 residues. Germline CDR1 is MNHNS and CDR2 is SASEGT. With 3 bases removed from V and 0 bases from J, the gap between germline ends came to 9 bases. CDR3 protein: CASSEITVSGNTIYF. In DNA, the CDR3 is TGTGCCAGCAGTGAGATTACTGTCTCTGGAAACACCATATATTTT.

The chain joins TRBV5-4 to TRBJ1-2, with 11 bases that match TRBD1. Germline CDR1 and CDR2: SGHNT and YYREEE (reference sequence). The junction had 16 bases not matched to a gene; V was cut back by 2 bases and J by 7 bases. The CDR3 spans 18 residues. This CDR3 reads CASSFVPNLWTGGGGYTF. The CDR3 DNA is TGTGCCAGCAGCTTCGTTCCCAACCTTTGGACAGGGGGCGGTGGCTACACCTTC. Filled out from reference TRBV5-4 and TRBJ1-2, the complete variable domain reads ETGVTQSPTHLIKTRGQQVTLRCSSQSGHNTVSWYQQALGQGPQFIFQYYREEENGRGNFPPRFSGLQFPNYSSELNVNALELDDSALYLCASSFVPNLWTGGGGYTFGSGTRLTVV.

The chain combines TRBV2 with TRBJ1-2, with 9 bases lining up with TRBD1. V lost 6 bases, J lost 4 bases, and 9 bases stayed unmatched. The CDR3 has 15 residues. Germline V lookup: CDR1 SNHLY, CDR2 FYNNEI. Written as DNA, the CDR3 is TGTGCCAGCAGAGCGGACAGGGGCGGCTCCTATGGCTACACCTTC. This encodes CASRADRGGSYGYTF.

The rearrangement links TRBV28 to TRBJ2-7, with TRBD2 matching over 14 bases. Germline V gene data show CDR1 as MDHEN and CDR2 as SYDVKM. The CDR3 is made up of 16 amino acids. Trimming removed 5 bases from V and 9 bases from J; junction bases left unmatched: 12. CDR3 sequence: CASSPTTSGRASRQYF. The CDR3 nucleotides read TGTGCCAGCAGTCCTACGACTAGCGGGAGGGCCTCGCGGCAGTACTTC.

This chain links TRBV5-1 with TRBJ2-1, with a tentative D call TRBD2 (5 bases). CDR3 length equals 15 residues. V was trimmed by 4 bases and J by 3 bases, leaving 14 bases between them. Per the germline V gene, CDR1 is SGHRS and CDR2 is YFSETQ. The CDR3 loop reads CASSGRELNYNEQFF. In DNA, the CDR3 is TGCGCCAGCAGCGGCCGGGAACTCAACTACAATGAGCAGTTCTTC.

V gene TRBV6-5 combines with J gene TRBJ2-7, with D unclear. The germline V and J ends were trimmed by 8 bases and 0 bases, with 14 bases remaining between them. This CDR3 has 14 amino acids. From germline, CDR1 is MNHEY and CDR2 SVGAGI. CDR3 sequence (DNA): TGTGCCAGCCGCCAGGCCCTCTCCTCCTACGAGCAGTACTTC. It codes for CASRQALSSYEQYF.

The DNA for the CDR3 is TGTGCCAGCAGCCTCGGGGGGTATAGTGAGCAGTTCTTC. It translates to CASSLGGYSEQFF. This rearrangement joins TRBV28 to TRBJ2-1; 7 bases align to TRBD2. Germline V lookup: CDR1 MDHEN, CDR2 SYDVKM. V was pared by 6 bases and J by 9 bases, with 8 bases of the junction left unmatched. The CDR3 totals 13 residues.